Listed below are T cell receptor beta chains from one sample, sequenced in a study of cytomegalovirus exposure and HLA in healthy donors. Some clones are missing from TCRdb's copy, which holds only in-frame ones; the method was immunoSEQ multiplex PCR. The sample has some 110,000 clones, 77% seen once. The sample was PBMCs. The receptors were gathered from a man aged 45 to 65 in good health and CMV-seropositive. Each CDR3 is given with its conserved first and last residue. Each record gives: V gene, CDR3 length, J gene, D gene, CDR3 protein. The D gene is left open where the match is weak.

TRBV7-3	15	TRBJ2-2	-	CASSLDTPNTGELFF
TRBV23-1	14	TRBJ2-7	-	CASSLGPGLREQYF
TRBV10-1	21	TRBJ2-1	TRBD2	CASSGLSPGQGSGRALNEQFF
TRBV6-5	16	TRBJ2-7	-	CASSYSGQMSSYEQYF
TRBV18	13	TRBJ1-5	-	CASSAQGDQPQHF
TRBV2	14	TRBJ2-5	TRBD1	CASRAGTVQETQYF
TRBV5-1	13	TRBJ2-1	-	CASSLPVYNEQFF
TRBV6-1	16	TRBJ1-1	-	CASSEALRTPNTEAFF
TRBV11-2	16	TRBJ1-4	TRBD1	CASSPGQGARNEKLFF
TRBV4-3	18	TRBJ2-3	TRBD2	CASSPRGTSGTGGDTQYF
TRBV11-2	15	TRBJ2-1	TRBD1	CASRRPGTGVSEQFF
TRBV4-3	16	TRBJ2-7	-	CASSQELGGTSYEQYF
TRBV19	15	TRBJ1-1	TRBD1	CASSKGQGTNTEAFF
TRBV7-9	14	TRBJ2-7	-	CASSLEGVVDEQYF
TRBV7-2	14	TRBJ1-2	TRBD1	CASSFQTGNYGYTF
TRBV30	15	TRBJ1-1	-	CAWSVLGGMNTEAFF
TRBV7-8	15	TRBJ1-2	TRBD1	CASSPGQGAFDGYTF
TRBV6-6	15	TRBJ1-4	-	CASSYTLDRNEKLFF
TRBV7-9	16	TRBJ1-1	-	CASSLGQAPMNTEAFF
TRBV2	11	-	-	CASSVRNEQYF
TRBV9	14	TRBJ2-7	-	CASSPTTPSYEQYF
TRBV5-6	11	TRBJ1-1	-	CASSQYTEAFF
TRBV6-4	15	TRBJ1-2	TRBD1	CASSDPGDSTGGYTF
TRBV27	14	TRBJ1-1	TRBD1	CASSLSVEGAEAFF
TRBV7-7	15	TRBJ2-5	-	CASSLSSSDSETQYF
TRBV6-5	14	TRBJ2-5	-	CASSHGLMGETQYF
TRBV5-1	14	TRBJ2-2	-	CASSFGGNTGELFF
TRBV9	13	TRBJ1-1	-	CASSVTNTSPAFF
TRBV27	15	TRBJ2-2	TRBD2	CASSLAGGSTGELFF
TRBV27	15	TRBJ2-3	TRBD1	CASSFGRQGPDTQYF
TRBV4-3	14	TRBJ1-3	-	CASSQEGWGNSIYF
TRBV5-6	15	TRBJ2-7	TRBD1	CASTLRDSGAYEQYF
TRBV5-1	13	TRBJ2-1	-	CASSEGGPNEQFF
TRBV6-5	16	TRBJ2-5	TRBD2	CASSYSGGGPWETQYF
TRBV27	14	TRBJ1-6	-	CAGTWAGRNSPLHF
TRBV7-2	19	TRBJ2-5	TRBD2	CASSIGLLAGGGYQETQYF
TRBV10-2	15	TRBJ2-1	TRBD1	CASSELGQGNGEQFF
TRBV5-1	12	TRBJ1-2	-	CASSLQGDGYTF
TRBV19	16	TRBJ1-5	-	CASRGEAVPSNQPQHF
TRBV19	15	TRBJ1-5	TRBD1	CASSIQQGVNQPQHF
TRBV7-2	15	TRBJ2-5	TRBD2	CASRPPGLAGGTQYF
TRBV7-2	15	TRBJ1-5	-	CASSLAHNSNQPQHF
TRBV19	15	TRBJ1-4	TRBD1	CASSTPGQTDEKLFF
TRBV5-1	15	TRBJ1-1	TRBD1	CASSPRGQGNTEAFF
TRBV9	13	TRBJ2-1	TRBD1	CASSVTEQGEQFF
TRBV28	13	TRBJ1-2	TRBD1	CASRSTGGYGYTF
TRBV5-1	18	TRBJ2-1	-	CASSPRIVRLGTYNEQFF
TRBV2	14	TRBJ2-2	-	CASSGGQNTGELFF
TRBV5-1	15	TRBJ2-5	-	CASSPQIARQETQYF
TRBV28	14	TRBJ2-7	TRBD1	CASRATGGNYEQYF
TRBV28	15	TRBJ1-2	TRBD1	CASSLGTGGDYGYTF
TRBV7-2	15	TRBJ1-6	-	CASSLYQGNNSPLHF
TRBV9	18	TRBJ2-3	TRBD2	CASSPMGSGGTYTDTQYF
TRBV2	14	TRBJ1-1	-	CASTPGGPNTEAFF
TRBV6-4	14	TRBJ2-3	-	CASSDSNSGDTQYF
TRBV19	13	TRBJ2-7	TRBD1	CASQDRNAYEQYF
TRBV29-1	12	TRBJ2-1	-	CSVVGQLREQFF
TRBV29-1	16	TRBJ2-5	TRBD2	CSPRRLAGIIGETQYF
TRBV7-9	16	TRBJ2-7	TRBD1	CASSEPDRPPTCEQYF
TRBV11-3	15	TRBJ2-7	TRBD1	CASSPGTGELYEQYF